What follows describes a single T cell receptor beta chain. The sample originates from a study of blood T cell repertoires in COVID-19. Looking at the study overall: The United States, Italy and Spain provided the acute and convalescent COVID-19 samples. T cells, B-cell-depleted T cells, or PBMCs supplied cDNA or gDNA.

Original analysis: How many nucleated cells were present was estimated from reference gene primer amplification. Sequencing used immunoSEQ multiplex PCR; TCRdb keeps in-frame clones, though not all of them. The V and J calls and clone size come from that table; D and trimming were worked out from the DNA. The data hold some 91,000 clones, with 90% observed a single time. V lost 2 bases to trimming and J lost 4 bases, with 8 bases between them. The CDR3 loop spans 14 amino acids. The germline CDR1 and CDR2 sequences are SNHLY and FYNNEI. Sequences were obtained from peripheral blood. The receptor was derived from a man between 60 and 75 years old with acute or convalescent COVID-19. This chain connects TRBV2 to TRBJ1-4, with D possibly being TRBD1 (5 bases). The CDR3 region is CASSELGGNEKLFF. The CDR3 DNA follows: TGTGCCAGCAGTGAACTGGGGGGTAATGAAAAACTGTTTTTT.